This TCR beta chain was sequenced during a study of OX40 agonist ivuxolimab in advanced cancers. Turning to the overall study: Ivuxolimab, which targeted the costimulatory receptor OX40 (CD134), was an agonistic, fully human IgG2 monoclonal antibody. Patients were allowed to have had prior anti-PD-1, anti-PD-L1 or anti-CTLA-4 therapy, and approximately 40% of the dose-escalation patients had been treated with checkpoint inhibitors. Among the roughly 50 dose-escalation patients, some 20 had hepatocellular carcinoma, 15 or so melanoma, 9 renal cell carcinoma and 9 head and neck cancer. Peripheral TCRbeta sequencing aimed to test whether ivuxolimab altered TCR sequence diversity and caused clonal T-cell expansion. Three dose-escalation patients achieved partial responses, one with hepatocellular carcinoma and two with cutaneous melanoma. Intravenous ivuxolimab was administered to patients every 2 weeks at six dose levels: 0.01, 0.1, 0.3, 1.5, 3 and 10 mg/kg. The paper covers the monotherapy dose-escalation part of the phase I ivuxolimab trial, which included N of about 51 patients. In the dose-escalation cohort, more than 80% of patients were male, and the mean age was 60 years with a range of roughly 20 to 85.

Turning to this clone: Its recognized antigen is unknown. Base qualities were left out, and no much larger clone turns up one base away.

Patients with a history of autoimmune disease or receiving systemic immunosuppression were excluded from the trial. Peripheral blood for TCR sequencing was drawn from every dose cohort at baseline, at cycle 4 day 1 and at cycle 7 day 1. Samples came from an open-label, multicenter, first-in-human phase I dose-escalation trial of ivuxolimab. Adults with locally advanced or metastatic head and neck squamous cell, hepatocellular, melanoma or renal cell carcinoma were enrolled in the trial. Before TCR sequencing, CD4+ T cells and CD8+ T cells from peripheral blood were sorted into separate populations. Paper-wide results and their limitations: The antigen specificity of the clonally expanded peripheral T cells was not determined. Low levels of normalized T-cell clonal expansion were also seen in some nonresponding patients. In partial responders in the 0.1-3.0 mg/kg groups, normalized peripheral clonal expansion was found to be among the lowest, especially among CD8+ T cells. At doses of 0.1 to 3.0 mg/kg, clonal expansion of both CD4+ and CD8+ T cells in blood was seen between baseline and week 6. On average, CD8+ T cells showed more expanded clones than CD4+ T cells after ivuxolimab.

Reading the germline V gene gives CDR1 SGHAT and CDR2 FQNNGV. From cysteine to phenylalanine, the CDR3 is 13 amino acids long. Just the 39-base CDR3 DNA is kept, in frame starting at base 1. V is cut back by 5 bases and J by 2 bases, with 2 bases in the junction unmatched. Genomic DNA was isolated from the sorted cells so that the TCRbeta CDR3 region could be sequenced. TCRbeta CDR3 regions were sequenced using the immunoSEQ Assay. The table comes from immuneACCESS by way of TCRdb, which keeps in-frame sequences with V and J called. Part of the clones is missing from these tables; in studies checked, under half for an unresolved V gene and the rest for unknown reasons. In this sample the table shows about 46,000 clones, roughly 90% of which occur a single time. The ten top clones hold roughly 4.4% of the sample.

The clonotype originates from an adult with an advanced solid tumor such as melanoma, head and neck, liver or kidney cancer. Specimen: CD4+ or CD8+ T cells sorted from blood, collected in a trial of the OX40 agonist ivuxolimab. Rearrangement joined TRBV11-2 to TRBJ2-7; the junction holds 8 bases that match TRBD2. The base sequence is TGTGCCAGCAGCCCGGGACTAGCCTACGAGCAGTACTTC. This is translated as CASSPGLAYEQYF.